These 31 T cell receptor beta chains originate from one sample sequenced in a study of CD8+ T cells in alopecia areata. It was cDNA, reverse transcribed from extracted RNA, that served as the sequencing template. Data came from immunoSEQ multiplex PCR; TCRdb stores just in-frame clones and leaves some out. The sample carries a few hundred thousand clones, approximately 40% recorded once. As for treatment: oral pan-JAK inhibitor, 5-10 mg twice daily. Sequencing used CD4+ T cells sorted from blood, obtained at roughly week 38, from a patient treated with tofacitinib. Source of these receptors: a human donor with alopecia areata.

This chain connects TRBV5-4 to TRBJ2-2, with 7 bases aligning to TRBD2. There are 13 residues in the CDR3. Germline V CDR1 and CDR2: SGHNT, YYREEE (reference sequence). Unmatched junction bases numbered 2, after V lost 4 bases and J lost 5 bases. CDR3 nucleotides: TGTGCCAGCAGCCGGACTAGTACCGGGGAGCTGTTTTTT. This translates into CASSRTSTGELFF. The full variable domain, its missing parts supplied by reference TRBV5-4 and TRBJ2-2, is ETGVTQSPTHLIKTRGQQVTLRCSSQSGHNTVSWYQQALGQGPQFIFQYYREEENGRGNFPPRFSGLQFPNYSSELNVNALELDDSALYLCASSRTSTGELFFGEGSRLTVL.

This clone occurred a few times. The chain recombines TRBV5-4 with TRBJ2-1; D is perhaps TRBD1 (6 bases). This CDR3 is 14 amino acids long. Germline CDR1 SGHNT, CDR2 YYREEE (reference sequence). V lost 1 base to trimming and J lost 8 bases, with 13 bases between them. CDR3 region: CASSLNAGADEQFF. CDR3 in DNA: TGTGCCAGCAGCTTGAATGCAGGGGCCGATGAGCAGTTCTTC. The full variable domain, rest sourced from reference TRBV5-4 and TRBJ2-1, is ETGVTQSPTHLIKTRGQQVTLRCSSQSGHNTVSWYQQALGQGPQFIFQYYREEENGRGNFPPRFSGLQFPNYSSELNVNALELDDSALYLCASSLNAGADEQFFGPGTRLTVL.

The chain combines TRBV29-1 with TRBJ2-5, with a possible D match to TRBD1 (5 bases). Deletions cut 4 bases from V and 9 bases from J, with 15 bases between. CDR1 and CDR2 (germline): SQVTM, ANQGSEA. This CDR3 has 12 residues. The CDR3 protein is CSVGGSWTAQYF. The DNA of the CDR3 is TGCAGCGTTGGGGGCAGTTGGACGGCCCAGTACTTC.

This clone was observed a handful of times. The V and J genes are TRBV30 and TRBJ2-7, with 10 bases that match TRBD1. CDR1 and CDR2 (germline): GTSNPN, SVGIG (reference sequence). The V gene end was trimmed by 3 bases and the J gene end by 4 bases; junction bases not matched to a gene: 9. This CDR3 has 15 residues. DNA for the CDR3: TGTGCCTGGAGCCGCCAGGACAGGGGGAGGTACGAGCAGTACTTC. Protein sequence: CAWSRQDRGRYEQYF.

V and J are TRBV9 and TRBJ2-7, with no clear D. There are 14 residues in the CDR3. Germline V gives CDR1 SGDLS, CDR2 YYNGEE. The V end lost 0 bases, the J end lost 3 bases, and 10 bases lay between the germline ends. CDR3 residues: CASSVEGYSYEQYF. CDR3 bases: TGTGCCAGCAGCGTAGAAGGGTATAGCTACGAGCAGTACTTC.

V gene TRBV9 combines with J gene TRBJ1-3; D is uncertain. This CDR3 contains 14 residues. Germline CDR1 is SGDLS and CDR2 is YYNGEE. V lost 3 bases and J 0 bases, leaving 7 bases between the germline ends. The CDR3 DNA is TGTGCCAGCAGCGCCGGTCCCTCTGGAAACACCATATATTTT. This codes for CASSAGPSGNTIYF.

A few counts support this clone. Other DNA sequences in the sample encode the same CDR3. J is TRBJ2-3 and V is TRBV5-1; D ambiguous. In germline, CDR1 is SGHRS, CDR2 YFSETQ. Trimming left V 0 bases short and J 4 bases short, with 3 bases between. This CDR3 is built from 12 residues. CDR3 protein: CASSLVADTQYF. For the CDR3, the DNA is TGCGCCAGCAGCTTGGTTGCAGATACGCAGTATTTT.

The rearrangement uses TRBV11-2 and TRBJ2-7; 9 bases are shared with TRBD2. Trimming took 2 bases from V and 6 from J; bases not matched to a gene: 14. The CDR3 is 17 residues long. Germline CDR1 is SGHAT and CDR2 is FQNNGV. The CDR3 DNA reads as TGTGCCAGCAGCTTACGTCGTGGCGGGAGGGCCGGGGGCGAGCAGTACTTC. It encodes CASSLRRGGRAGGEQYF.

CDR3 sequence (DNA): TGTGCCTGGAGTGTTGGTTCATCAGGGGCCAAAAACATTCAGTACTTC. Residues: CAWSVGSSGAKNIQYF. This chain uses TRBV30 with TRBJ2-4, with D possibly being TRBD1 (5 bases). Germline CDR1 reads GTSNPN; CDR2 reads SVGIG (reference sequence). V lost 0 bases and J 1 base, leaving 13 bases between the germline ends. This CDR3 region has 16 residues.

This clone was seen only a few times. V and J are TRBV25-1 and TRBJ2-3; D is possibly TRBD1 (5 bases). The CDR3 runs to 13 residues. Trimming pared 2 bases from V and 6 bases from J, leaving 9 bases between. Germline V lookup: CDR1 MGHDK, CDR2 SYGVNS. The CDR3: CASSEPGKDTQYF. CDR3 nucleotides: TGTGCCAGCAGTGAACCAGGGAAGGATACGCAGTATTTT.

V and J are TRBV29-1 and TRBJ2-7, with TRBD2 matching over 8 bases. The germline CDR1 and CDR2 sequences are SQVTM and ANQGSEA. V was pared by 4 bases and J by 2 bases, with 7 bases of the junction left unmatched. The length of the CDR3 is 14 residues. The CDR3 region has the DNA TGCAGCGTTGCACAGCGGGAGTTAACCTACGAGCAGTACTTC. This gives the protein CSVAQRELTYEQYF.

A few counts support this clone. Because the CDR3 is missing its conserved closing phenylalanine or tryptophan, this is likely a read error. No DNA is shown, since the ends of the CDR3 on it are uncertain; the CDR3 is the one TCRdb lists. V usage is TRBV28 and J usage is TRBJ2-3; whether TRBD2, the table's D call, matches the DNA was not checked. The CDR3 has 12 residues if both end residues are counted. The germline V gene has CDR1 MDHEN and CDR2 SYDVKM. CDR3 in amino acids: CASSGLAGVLSG.

CDR3 region: CASSLRTAYEQYF. CDR3 sequence (DNA): TGTGCCAGCTCACTACGTACGGCCTACGAGCAGTACTTC. This chain joins TRBV18 and TRBJ2-7; D is unclear. This CDR3 region has 13 residues. Germline CDR1 and CDR2: KGHSH and LQKENI. V shed 4 bases and J shed 2 bases, with 9 bases lying between them.

This clone was seen only once. The chain couples TRBV7-2 to TRBJ2-1; no clear D. The CDR3 runs 15 residues. Germline V CDR1 and CDR2: SGHTA, FQGNSA. With 2 bases removed from V and 0 bases from J, the gap between germline ends came to 8 bases. The CDR3 sequence is CASSLTRNSYNEQFF. The CDR3 DNA sequence: TGTGCCAGCAGCTTAACCCGAAACTCCTACAATGAGCAGTTCTTC.

The table lists this clone with a few counts. V usage is TRBV29-1 and J usage is TRBJ2-5; TRBD1 matches 8 bases. Germline V gene data show CDR1 as SQVTM and CDR2 as ANQGSEA. J gave up 3 bases and V 4 bases, and 10 bases lay outside the gene matches. This CDR3 has 15 residues. The CDR3 DNA sequence: TGCAGCGTTGCCGTAGGACAGGGACGCAAAGAGACCCAGTACTTC. Translating gives CSVAVGQGRKETQYF.

This chain connects TRBV29-1 to TRBJ2-1, with D maybe TRBD2 (5 bases). V shed 4 bases and J shed 8 bases, with 12 bases lying between them. This CDR3 spans 12 amino acids. Looked up from germline, CDR1 is SQVTM and CDR2 is ANQGSEA. This CDR3 is CSVAEGPDEQFF. The CDR3 region has the DNA TGCAGCGTTGCTGAGGGCCCGGATGAGCAGTTCTTC.

Note on this clone: Other nucleotide sequences in the sample specify the same CDR3. The genes are TRBV18 and TRBJ2-7; D is uncertain. CDR1 is KGHSH, CDR2 LQKENI, per germline. CDR3 length: 13 residues. V gave up 3 bases and J gave up 4 bases, with 10 bases separating them. The CDR3 bases are TGTGCCAGCTCACCCTCTCTAGGATACGAGCAGTACTTC. Encoded protein: CASSPSLGYEQYF.

The V call is TRBV7-2, the J call TRBJ2-2; 11 bases line up with TRBD1. CDR1 SGHTA and CDR2 FQGNSA come from the germline V gene. This CDR3 comprises 16 residues. Trimming took 5 bases from V and 6 from J; bases not matched to a gene: 8. The CDR3 sequence is CASSLGQGGKSGELFF. The DNA for the CDR3 is TGTGCCAGCAGCCTGGGACAGGGGGGAAAATCCGGGGAGCTGTTTTTT.

V gene TRBV20-1 combines with J gene TRBJ2-3; D unclear. CDR1 is DFQATT and CDR2 is SNEGSKA in the germline V gene (reference sequence). Trimming left V 5 bases short and J 2 bases short, with 5 bases between. The CDR3 spans 11 residues. CDR3 residues: CSAGYTDTQYF. CDR3 in DNA: TGCAGTGCTGGATACACAGATACGCAGTATTTT.

The chain carries TRBV29-1 and TRBJ2-5; D not certain. The germline V and J ends were trimmed by 4 bases and 4 bases, with 4 bases remaining between them. The CDR3 sequence is 10 residues long. CDR1 and CDR2 from the germline V gene are SQVTM and ANQGSEA. The CDR3 bases are TGCAGCGTTGGCCCAGAGACCCAGTACTTC. It yields the protein CSVGPETQYF.

The CDR3 DNA reads TGTGCCTGGAGTCACCTGGACAGAGGCAATCAGCCCCAGCATTTT. Translated, it gives CAWSHLDRGNQPQHF. The chain employs TRBV30 and TRBJ1-5; D might be TRBD1 (6 bases). This CDR3 region has 15 residues. Germline-derived CDR1 and CDR2 are GTSNPN and SVGIG (reference sequence). The V and J ends lost 2 bases and 2 bases respectively, with 13 bases between them.

The table lists this clone with a count of one. The J gene is TRBJ2-5, the V gene TRBV7-2; D ambiguous. With 11 bases removed from V and 1 base from J, the gap between germline ends came to 14 bases. CDR1 and CDR2 from the germline V gene are SGHTA and FQGNSA. This CDR3 region has 13 residues. The DNA for the CDR3 is TGTGCCGTTGGAGCCAGGAGCCAAGAGACCCAGTACTTC. This codes for CAVGARSQETQYF.

The rearrangement uses TRBV29-1 and TRBJ2-1, with 9 bases fitting TRBD1. Germline CDR1 and CDR2: SQVTM and ANQGSEA. After removal of 7 bases from V and 6 bases from J, the junction contained 7 bases not matched to a gene. This CDR3 spans 13 amino acids. The CDR3 DNA sequence: TGCAGCGCTACGGGACAGGGAGGCAATGAGCAGTTCTTC. Amino acid sequence: CSATGQGGNEQFF.

This chain uses TRBV28 with TRBJ1-5; perhaps TRBD1 as D (6 bases). CDR1 MDHEN and CDR2 SYDVKM come from the germline V gene. V lost 7 bases and J lost 5, with 21 bases in between. The CDR3 covers 16 residues. CDR3 residues: CASNLGGAGEYQPQHF. In DNA, the CDR3 is TGTGCCAGCAACCTCGGGGGGGCAGGGGAATATCAGCCCCAGCATTTT.

This clone was observed a handful of times. The rearrangement uses TRBV13 and TRBJ2-1; D is unresolved. From germline, CDR1 is PRHDT and CDR2 FYEKMQ (reference sequence). V was pared by 5 bases and J by 10 bases, with 12 bases between. The CDR3 extends over 12 amino acids. CDR3: CASSLRAGEQFF. The CDR3 DNA reads as TGTGCCAGCAGCCTACGAGCCGGAGAGCAGTTCTTC.

The chain uses TRBV30 and TRBJ1-4; D not resolved. Trimming pared 1 base from V and 1 base from J, leaving 10 bases between. The length of the CDR3 is 15 residues. Germline V CDR1 and CDR2: GTSNPN, SVGIG (reference sequence). CDR3 sequence: CAWSDWGRTNEKLFF. The CDR3 DNA is TGTGCCTGGAGTGATTGGGGAAGAACTAATGAAAAACTGTTTTTT.

This clone was observed a few times. The V gene is TRBV5-1, the J gene TRBJ2-5, with TRBD1 matching over 8 bases. In germline, CDR1 is SGHRS, CDR2 YFSETQ. The V gene end was trimmed by 1 base and the J gene end by 5 bases; junction bases not matched to a gene: 7. This CDR3 has 15 amino acids. CDR3 protein: CASSLSTGGRETQYF. As DNA, the CDR3 is TGCGCCAGCAGCTTGAGCACAGGGGGTCGGGAGACCCAGTACTTC.

J is TRBJ2-5 and V is TRBV28; 11 positions match TRBD1. Germline CDR1 reads MDHEN; CDR2 reads SYDVKM. This CDR3 has 15 amino acids. Unmatched junction bases numbered 7, after V lost 4 bases and J lost 6 bases. Here the CDR3 DNA reads TGTGCCAGCAGTTCCCACGGGACAGGGGGGAAGACCCAGTACTTC. This encodes CASSSHGTGGKTQYF.

The J gene is TRBJ2-1, the V gene TRBV30; 8 bases align to TRBD2. The V gene's germline CDR1 is GTSNPN and CDR2 SVGIG (reference sequence). The CDR3 runs to 13 residues. V shed 4 bases, J shed 10 bases, and the junction held 9 bases outside the gene matches. The CDR3 is CAWNSGIIGEQFF. The CDR3 bases are TGTGCCTGGAATAGCGGGATAATAGGGGAGCAGTTCTTC.

The chain links TRBV29-1 to TRBJ1-2; D not certain. V lost 5 bases and J 4 bases, leaving 8 bases between the germline ends. This CDR3 has 11 residues. CDR1 and CDR2 from the germline V gene are SQVTM and ANQGSEA. This CDR3 is CSVTQSYGYTF. CDR3 sequence (DNA): TGCAGCGTTACCCAGTCCTATGGCTACACCTTC.

The chain joins TRBV9 to TRBJ1-2; 7 nucleotides line up with TRBD1. V lost 5 bases, J lost 3 bases, and 4 bases stayed unmatched. The CDR3 extends over 13 amino acids. Germline V lookup: CDR1 SGDLS, CDR2 YYNGEE. The CDR3 sequence: CASRKGGDYGYTF. The CDR3 DNA reads TGTGCCAGCAGGAAAGGGGGCGACTATGGCTACACCTTC.